A selection of T cell receptor beta chains follows, all from one sample in a study of blood T cell repertoires in COVID-19. Using immunoSEQ multiplex PCR, the repertoire was profiled, and TCRdb retains in-frame clones only, with some absent. The repertoire includes roughly 250,000 clones, about 88% of them detected once, and 0.99% sits in the top ten. Sequenced input: peripheral blood. These receptors were obtained from a woman aged 40 to 55 who had recovered from COVID-19. The CDR3 runs from the conserved cysteine through the conserved F or W. The D gene is left open where the match is weak. The size entry is marked missing in some rows and otherwise reads once, few, many or a size class.

size | J | V | D | CDR3 | DNA
. | TRBJ2-7 | TRBV9 | . | CASSVSSGSEQYF | TGTGCCAGCAGCGTAAGTTCAGGTTCCGAGCAGTACTTC
. | TRBJ2-1 | TRBV6-2/TRBV6-3 | TRBD2 | CASSKTSGGYNEQFF | TGTGCCAGCAGTAAGACTAGCGGGGGTTACAATGAGCAGTTCTTC
. | TRBJ2-5 | TRBV4-3 | . | CASSQAWSLRGETQYF | TGCGCCAGCAGCCAAGCATGGTCCCTTCGGGGAGAGACCCAGTACTTC
. | TRBJ1-1 | TRBV5-1 | TRBD1 | CASSSGTGGTEAFF | TGCGCCAGCAGCTCAGGGACAGGGGGGACTGAAGCTTTCTTT
. | TRBJ2-3 | TRBV5-4 | . | CASSLRGQGYTDTQYF | TGTGCCAGCAGCCTGAGAGGCCAGGGGTACACAGATACGCAGTATTTT
. | TRBJ2-3 | TRBV5-5 | TRBD2 | CASSPGQRLAGPLDTQYF | TGTGCCAGCAGCCCCGGGCAGAGACTAGCGGGGCCCCTAGATACGCAGTATTTT
. | TRBJ1-2 | TRBV24-1 | . | CATSDLRDGYTF | TGTGCCACCAGTGATTTGCGGGATGGCTACACCTTC
. | TRBJ2-7 | TRBV7-9 | . | CATEGLSTYEQYF | TGTGCCACCGAGGGACTGTCGACCTACGAGCAGTACTTC
few | TRBJ1-1 | TRBV2 | . | CASNAGGSEAFF | TGTGCCAGCAACGCCGGGGGGTCTGAAGCTTTCTTT
. | TRBJ1-2 | TRBV5-1 | TRBD1 | CASSQTGDGYGYTF | TGCGCCAGCAGCCAGACAGGGGACGGCTATGGCTACACCTTC
. | TRBJ2-1 | TRBV11-2 | TRBD1 | CASSSPRTGRSPYNEQFF | TGTGCCAGCAGCTCCCCCCGGACAGGGAGAAGTCCCTACAATGAGCAGTTCTTC
. | TRBJ2-3 | TRBV5-4 | TRBD2 | CASSLGASGRAGDTQYF | TGTGCCAGCAGCTTGGGGGCTAGCGGGAGGGCCGGAGATACGCAGTATTTT